Below, one T cell receptor (beta chain) is given with its context. Its antigen is currently not known. There are no base qualities to consult, and no much larger clone falls within one base. The CDR3 sequence holds 19 residues, the cysteine and phenylalanine included. Only the CDR3 portion is preserved as DNA: 57 bases, with reading frame beginning at the first base. The germline V and J ends show losses of 6 bases and 8 bases respectively, and no gene match explains 22 bases of the junction. The germline V gene encodes CDR1 WNHNN and CDR2 SYGVQD (reference sequence). The source of the sample is a study of T cell responses to AZD1222 COVID-19 vaccine (dated by TCRdb to 2020 to 2023). About the study as a whole: AZD1222 recipients whose second dose came at about 4 weeks and those whose second dose came at about 12 weeks were combined into one group, since spike-specific TCR depth and breadth did not differ between the two schedules. A total of 230 to 250 trial participants underwent TCR sequencing, of whom 200 to 220 received two doses of AZD1222 and about 25 received two doses of the MenACWY control vaccine. Enrollment into the trials was organized by age into subgroups of 18-55, 56-69 and 70-plus years, and those subgroups contained about 160, 30 and 59 TCR-sequenced participants, respectively.

The CDR3 regions of human TCRbeta chains were analyzed by immunosequencing. On the study's bioinformatics: TCRs in the repertoires were matched against a reference library of SARS-CoV-2-specific TCRs that had been generated with the MIRA antigen-specificity platform. Breadth meant the fraction of unique TCRs that were SARS-CoV-2-associated, whereas depth meant the fraction of total T cells that were SARS-CoV-2-associated. Using the MIRA data, every spike-specific TCR was mapped to the spike region that the TCR reacted to and assigned to either a CD4 or a CD8 class. Log10-transformed breadth and depth values were compared by one-way ANOVA with Sidak's multiple comparisons tests. In TCRdb, the immuneACCESS table is reduced to in-frame sequences with V and J assigned. These tables do not hold every clone; where another copy was compared, an unresolved V gene accounts for under half, and the others remain unexplained. The DNA was the basis for D and trimming; V, J and clone size are from that table. For this sample there are roughly 120,000 clones; just under 95% appear just once. The biggest ten clones account for about 3% of the sample.

Results and caveats for the whole study, not just this receptor: Participants were mostly white British and included more females than males, and it was suggested by the authors that clonal diversity may have been underestimated. The 56-69-year group was small, and its depth increase did not reach significance, likely because of low power. After two AZD1222 doses, spike-specific TCR breadth and depth were significantly higher than at day 0 and than in MenACWY recipients. Reportedly, close to half of the unique spike-specific TCRs recognized epitopes lying outside the regions that are mutated in the B.1.351 and B.1.1.7 variants. CD4 TCRs associated with the vaccine covered the entire spike protein, and the dominant responses were in regions 160-218 and 743-854. Because no day 14 peak-response samples were available, repertoires were characterized only after the peak T cell response. Only 5 to 7 AZD1222 recipients were SARS-CoV-2 seropositive at baseline, limiting conclusions about previously exposed vaccinees.

The time point label for this specimen denotes: baseline before first vaccination. Vaccinee samples came from UK trials COV001 and COV002, including a single-blind randomized controlled phase 2/3 trial of AZD1222 (ChAdOx1 nCoV-19) in healthy adults. For TCRbeta chain sequencing, PBMC samples from trial participants were taken at day 0 and at day 28 after the second dose. The TCR originated in an adult in good health. The chain is made from TRBV10-1 and TRBJ1-6, and 7 bases in between align with TRBD1. The source material was peripheral blood, sampled on day 0 of AZD1222 vaccination. The CDR3 protein is CASSPNEQGPGVKDSPLHF. The DNA reads as follows: TGCGCCAGCAGCCCAAACGAACAGGGGCCAGGCGTAAAGGATTCACCCCTCCACTTT.